The 11 T cell receptor beta chains below come from one sample, sequenced in a study of blood T cell repertoires in COVID-19. Some clones are missing from TCRdb's copy, which holds only in-frame ones; the method was immunoSEQ multiplex PCR. The sample contains about 180,000 clones, 70% to 90% of which appear only once. Sequenced input: peripheral blood. These receptors were taken from a woman aged 50 to 65 with COVID-19, enrolled during active disease.

With regard to this clone: Additional DNA sequences in this sample encode the identical CDR3. The chain uses TRBV18 and TRBJ1-3; 10 nucleotides align to TRBD1. With V trimmed by 3 bases and J by 0 bases, 5 bases remained unmatched. Germline CDR1 reads KGHSH; CDR2 reads LQKENI. The CDR3 consists of 17 residues. The CDR3 DNA reads as TGTGCCAGCTCACCCGAAAGGACAGGGGGCTCTGGAAACACCATATATTTT. Its translation: CASSPERTGGSGNTIYF.

V is TRBV30 and J is TRBJ2-7, with a possible D match to TRBD1 (6 bases). This CDR3 contains 14 residues. Germline V gene data show CDR1 as GTSNPN and CDR2 as SVGIG (reference sequence). The V and J ends lost 2 bases and 2 bases respectively, with 13 bases between them. The CDR3, as DNA: TGTGCCTGGAGTCAGGGGTGGGGGACCTACGAGCAGTACTTC. This sequence encodes CAWSQGWGTYEQYF.

V is TRBV4-1 and J is TRBJ2-2; 15 positions agree with TRBD2. V gave up 2 bases and J gave up 7 bases; unmatched junction bases: 8. Per germline, CDR1 MGHRA and CDR2 YSYEKL. This CDR3 is 18 amino acids long. The CDR3 region has the DNA TGCGCCAGCAGCCAAAGTGGACTAGCGGGGGGGATGATCGGGGAGCTGTTTTTT. Translated, it gives CASSQSGLAGGMIGELFF.

J is TRBJ1-3 and V is TRBV9; 8 bases fit TRBD1. Germline CDR1 SGDLS, CDR2 YYNGEE. V gave up 3 bases and J gave up 3 bases; unmatched junction bases: 11. The CDR3 extends over 17 amino acids. The CDR3 loop reads CASSAAQGGQGGNTIYF. DNA of the CDR3: TGTGCCAGCAGCGCAGCCCAGGGAGGACAGGGTGGAAACACCATATATTTT.

The rearrangement joins TRBV19 to TRBJ2-1, with D possibly being TRBD2 (7 bases). CDR3 size: 18 residues. Germline CDR1 and CDR2: LNHDA and SQIVND (reference sequence). Trimming left V 5 bases short and J 7 bases short, with 27 bases between. The CDR3 loop is CASSHAMGGAFSGNEQFF. Here the CDR3 DNA reads TGTGCCAGTAGTCACGCTATGGGGGGGGCCTTTTCTGGGAATGAGCAGTTCTTC.

This clone was recorded a few times. The chain links TRBV10-3 to TRBJ1-6; D is perhaps TRBD1 (6 bases). Germline lookup yields CDR1 ENHRY and CDR2 SYGVKD. The CDR3 consists of 16 residues. V lost 6 bases to trimming and J lost 2 bases, with 14 bases between them. The CDR3 is CAIRASGETYNSPLHF. The CDR3 DNA follows: TGTGCCATCAGGGCGTCAGGGGAGACCTATAATTCACCCCTCCACTTT.

CDR3 DNA sequence: TGTGCCAGCAGTTCCGGAGGACGACAGGGGAATGAAGCTTTCTTT. Translating it yields CASSSGGRQGNEAFF. The rearrangement links TRBV2 to TRBJ1-1; 8 bases map to TRBD1. V lost 5 bases, J lost 7 bases, and 12 bases stayed unmatched. The CDR3 totals 15 residues. The germline V gene has CDR1 SNHLY and CDR2 FYNNEI.

The gene calls are TRBV28 and TRBJ1-2; perhaps TRBD1 as D (6 bases). The germline gives CDR1 MDHEN, CDR2 SYDVKM. Trimming took 7 bases from V and 4 from J, leaving 19 bases between them. This CDR3 region has 15 residues. CDR3 in amino acids: CASTPYRETVYGYTF. CDR3 DNA: TGTGCCAGCACTCCTTACAGGGAAACGGTCTATGGCTACACCTTC.

J is TRBJ1-1 and V is TRBV29-1; possibly TRBD1 for D (6 bases). CDR1 is SQVTM and CDR2 is ANQGSEA in the germline V gene. Trimming took off 5 bases at V and 1 base at J, with 8 bases between the two ends. The CDR3 runs to 12 residues. The CDR3, as DNA: TGCAGCGTTTTGACAGGGAACACTGAAGCTTTCTTT. Translation gives CSVLTGNTEAFF.

The chain employs TRBV4-1 and TRBJ2-2; D is ambiguous. With 3 bases removed from V and 6 bases from J, the gap between germline ends came to 5 bases. Germline lookup yields CDR1 MGHRA and CDR2 YSYEKL. This CDR3 is 12 amino acids long. For the CDR3, the DNA is TGCGCCAGCAGCCAGGTAGCCGGGGAGCTGTTTTTT. Its translation: CASSQVAGELFF.

The rearrangement joins TRBV3-1 (or the pseudogene TRBV3-2) to TRBJ2-7, with 11 bases aligning to TRBD2. V was pared by 4 bases and J by 4 bases, with 6 bases of the junction left unmatched. The germline gives CDR1 LGHDT, CDR2 YNNKEL (reference sequence). This CDR3 is 15 amino acids long. CDR3 sequence (DNA): TGTGCCAGCAGCCCGCCGACTAGCGGGGTTTACGAGCAGTACTTC. This encodes CASSPPTSGVYEQYF.